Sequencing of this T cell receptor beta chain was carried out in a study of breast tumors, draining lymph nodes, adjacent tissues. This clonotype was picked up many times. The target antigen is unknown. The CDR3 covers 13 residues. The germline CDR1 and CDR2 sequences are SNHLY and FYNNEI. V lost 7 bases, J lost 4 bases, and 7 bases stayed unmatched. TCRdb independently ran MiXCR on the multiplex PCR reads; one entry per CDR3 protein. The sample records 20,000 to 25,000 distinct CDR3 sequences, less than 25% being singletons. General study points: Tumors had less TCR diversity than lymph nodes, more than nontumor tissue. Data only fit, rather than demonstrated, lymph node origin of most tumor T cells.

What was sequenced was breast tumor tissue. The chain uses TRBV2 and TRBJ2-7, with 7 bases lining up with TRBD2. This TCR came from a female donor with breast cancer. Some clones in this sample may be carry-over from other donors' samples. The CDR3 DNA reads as TGTGCCAGCAAAGCGGGGTTAGGGTACGAGCAGTACTTC. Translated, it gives CASKAGLGYEQYF.